The T cell receptor beta chain under discussion was sequenced for a study of OX40 agonist ivuxolimab in advanced cancers. Trimming removed 5 bases from V and 6 bases from J; junction bases left unmatched: 13. This CDR3 is built from 15 residues. Germline V gives CDR1 SGHTA, CDR2 FQGNSA. Study-level points and caveats: On average, CD8+ T cells showed a greater number of expanded clones than CD4+. The authors also found low normalized T-cell clonal expansion in some nonresponders. The authors did not determine the antigen specificity of the expanded peripheral T cells.

As regards this clone: The antigen is unknown.

Data came from immunoSEQ multiplex PCR; TCRdb stores just in-frame clones and leaves some out. The data contain 34,000 or so clones, 65% to 80% of them singletons. The sequence came from an adult with an advanced solid tumor such as melanoma, head and neck, liver or kidney cancer. The chain employs TRBV7-2 and TRBJ2-7; 7 bases agree with TRBD1. The specimen comprised CD4+ or CD8+ T cells sorted from blood, sampled in a trial of the OX40 agonist ivuxolimab. The CDR3 coding sequence is TGTGCCAGCAGCCGCGACAGGGTTGGTTTGGGCGAGCAGTACTTC. It yields the protein CASSRDRVGLGEQYF.